This T cell receptor beta chain appears in the sequencing data of a study of T cell repertoires in cytomegalovirus infection. Whole-study context: Recently identified HLA-C-restricted CMV epitopes were used, and well-studied HLA-B-restricted CMV epitopes were used as well. Matching HLA type and CMV infection were both indicated by public TCR beta signatures.

Study results and limitations: HLA-C-restricted CMV clonotypes gave the most frequent clonotype in two of eight donors. Pooled public TCR beta family frequency picked out CMV carriers with the relevant HLA.

TCRdb reprocessed the reads via MiXCR and lists one record per CDR3 protein. Of about 920,000 distinct CDR3 sequences in the sample, approximately 31% are singletons; the top ten hold around 15%. CDR3 length: 15 amino acids. Looked up from germline, CDR1 is SEHNR and CDR2 is FQNEAQ (reference sequence). V was shortened by 4 bases and J by 4 bases, with 15 bases between the two germline ends. The sample holds many counts of this clonotype. The target antigen is unknown. The source of this sequence is a human donor in good health (CMV status not recorded). Some clones in this sample may be carry-over from other donors' samples. The sequenced sample was cultured CD8+ T cells from PBMCs, obtained from culture after CMV antigen stimulation. V gene TRBV7-9 combines with J gene TRBJ2-3; possibly TRBD2 for D (6 bases). CDR3 in DNA: TGTGCCAGCAGCTCTTTCCCGGTAGCGGCAGATACGCAGTATTTT. It yields the protein CASSSFPVAADTQYF.